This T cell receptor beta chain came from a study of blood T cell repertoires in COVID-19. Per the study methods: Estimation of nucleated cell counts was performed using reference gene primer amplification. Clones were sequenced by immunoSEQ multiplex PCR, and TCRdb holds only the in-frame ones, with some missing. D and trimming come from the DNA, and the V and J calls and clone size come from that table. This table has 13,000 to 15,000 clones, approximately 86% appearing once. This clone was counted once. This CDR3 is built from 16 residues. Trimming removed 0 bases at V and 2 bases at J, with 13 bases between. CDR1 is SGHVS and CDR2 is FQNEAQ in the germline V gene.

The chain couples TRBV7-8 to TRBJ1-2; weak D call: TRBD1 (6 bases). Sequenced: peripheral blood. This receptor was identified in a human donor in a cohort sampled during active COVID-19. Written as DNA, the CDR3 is TGTGCCAGCAGCTTAGCGCTGCAGGGGTCGAACTATGGCTACACCTTC. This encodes CASSLALQGSNYGYTF.